This T cell receptor (beta chain) was recovered during a study of OX40 agonist ivuxolimab in advanced cancers. Across the study: Patients' therapy was ivuxolimab, an antibody that acts as an agonist of OX40 (CD134). Those treated in dose escalation had hepatocellular carcinoma, melanoma, renal cell cancer or head and neck cancer.

Assay: immunoSEQ multiplex PCR; the TCRdb copy retains only in-frame clones and omits some. The top ten hold about 0.87% of the sample, which has approximately 94,000 clones, around 91% seen once. This clone has a count of ten or more. What it binds is not known. The CDR3 length is 16 residues. The V gene end was trimmed by 6 bases and the J gene end by 6 bases; junction bases not matched to a gene: 7. From germline, CDR1 is KGHSH and CDR2 LQKENI. Notes on the study in general: With doses of 0.1-3.0 mg/kg, partial responders showed among the lowest clonal expansion.

J is TRBJ2-2 and V is TRBV18; TRBD2 matches at 13 bases. The source material was CD4+ or CD8+ T cells sorted from blood, sampled in a trial of the OX40 agonist ivuxolimab. The receptor was isolated from an adult with an advanced solid tumor such as melanoma, head and neck, liver or kidney cancer. CDR3 DNA: TGTGCCAGCTCGCGGACTAGCGGGAGAGGCTCCGGGGAGCTGTTTTTT. Translated, it gives CASSRTSGRGSGELFF.